This TCR beta chain was recorded in a study of neoadjuvant anti-PD-1 for oral cavity cancer. At the level of the study: Patients without progression received a fourth nivolumab dose around day 43, then surgical resection on days 50-56. Study-wide findings and caveats: Post-nivolumab, blood T cell clonality was significantly elevated in non-responders. Higher pretreatment blood Treg/Th17 ratios correlated with higher pretreatment blood and lower post-treatment tumor TCRbeta clonality.

The CDR3 has 15 residues. V was pared by 8 bases and J by 5 bases, with 8 bases of the junction left unmatched. CDR1 is SGHTA and CDR2 is FQGTGA in the germline V gene. The repertoire was sequenced with immunoSEQ multiplex PCR; TCRdb's copy has only in-frame clones and lacks some. The sample carries under 15,000 clones, 60% to 80% recorded once. Points on this clone: Its antigen remains unknown.

The time point is: after neoadjuvant nivolumab, at surgical resection. This clonotype was obtained from a person aged 35 to 85 with oral cavity squamous cell carcinoma. The chain employs TRBV7-3 and TRBJ2-2, with 10 positions matching TRBD2. The sequences come from PBMCs, collected after nivolumab (anti-PD-1) treatment. This chain's CDR3 is CASSRLAGDTGELFF. The DNA of the CDR3 is TGTGCCAGCTCGAGGCTAGCGGGGGATACCGGGGAGCTGTTTTTT.